Listed here are 19 T cell receptor beta chains from one sample, sequenced in a study of T-cell memory formation after mild COVID-19. One entry per CDR3 protein results from TCRdb running MiXCR on the 5' RACE reads. The profile shows fewer than 650,000 distinct CDR3 sequences, around a sixth of them singletons. The specimen sequenced was PBMCs or a T cell subset sorted from them (not recorded which). The origin of the receptors is an adult woman who had mild COVID-19 (a few samples of this study predate the infection). Cell type and time point are not known.

This chain uses TRBV4-2 with TRBJ2-7; D may be TRBD1 (8 bases). V lost 0 bases to trimming and J lost 3 bases, with 15 bases between them. Germline loops: CDR1 LGHNA, CDR2 YNFKEQ. The CDR3 contains 16 residues. This CDR3 reads CASSQEAGQVFYEQYF. The CDR3 DNA follows: TGTGCCAGCAGCCAAGAAGCGGGACAGGTCTTCTACGAGCAGTACTTC.

This clonotype was counted between two and nine times. CDR3 region: CATSDLRGSGAGELFF. The CDR3 bases are TGTGCCACCAGTGATTTACGCGGGTCCGGCGCCGGGGAGCTGTTTTTT. The chain combines TRBV24-1 with TRBJ2-2; D perhaps matches TRBD2 (5 bases). Germline loops: CDR1 KGHDR, CDR2 SFDVKD. V lost 1 base and J lost 6, with 14 bases in between. CDR3 size: 16 residues.

This clonotype turned up a few times. This chain links TRBV5-5 with TRBJ1-1; D not resolved. The length of the CDR3 is 16 residues. CDR1 and CDR2 (germline): SGHKS, YYEKEE (reference sequence). Trimming left V 0 bases short and J 3 bases short, with 15 bases between. This chain's CDR3 is CASSLAESGEYTEAFF. CDR3 nucleotides: TGTGCCAGCAGCTTGGCCGAATCGGGCGAGTACACTGAAGCTTTCTTT.

The CDR3 is CASSVDSGASGMSDTQYF. The DNA for the CDR3 is TGTGCCAGCAGCGTAGATTCCGGAGCTAGCGGGATGTCAGATACGCAGTATTTT. This chain uses TRBV9 with TRBJ2-3; 9 nucleotides align to TRBD2. The germline CDR1 and CDR2 sequences are SGDLS and YYNGEE. The CDR3 consists of 18 residues. After removal of 0 bases from V and 4 bases from J, the junction contained 12 bases not matched to a gene.

A few counts support this clonotype. This chain connects TRBV30 to TRBJ1-3, with D unclear. The CDR3 sequence is 13 residues long. Germline lookup yields CDR1 GTSNPN and CDR2 SVGIG (reference sequence). V lost 4 bases and J lost 2, with 9 bases in between. In nucleotides, the CDR3 is TGTGCCTGGACCTGGACTACTGGAAACACCATATATTTT. Its translation is CAWTWTTGNTIYF.

This clonotype was observed a handful of times. J is TRBJ2-2 and V is TRBV6-5, with 9 bases identical to TRBD1. The CDR3 contains 17 residues. V gave up 0 bases and J gave up 6 bases; unmatched junction bases: 8. CDR1 is MNHEY and CDR2 is SVGAGI in the germline V gene. CDR3 residues: CASSYSPGTGFAGELFF. Here the CDR3 DNA reads TGTGCCAGCAGTTACTCGCCCGGGACAGGGTTCGCCGGGGAGCTGTTTTTT.

The rearrangement joins TRBV20-1 to TRBJ1-1; D is unresolved. V was trimmed by 6 bases and J by 5 bases, leaving 13 bases between them. Germline loops: CDR1 DFQATT, CDR2 SNEGSKA (reference sequence). The CDR3 length is 12 residues. Written as DNA, the CDR3 is TGCAGTGCAAGTCCGAGAGGGACTGAAGCTTTCTTT. Encoded protein: CSASPRGTEAFF.

The CDR3 DNA sequence: TGTGCCAGCAGTTACCCAGGGGGCTGGTCTGAAGCTTTCTTT. As protein: CASSYPGGWSEAFF. V usage is TRBV6-5 and J usage is TRBJ1-1; 8 bases agree with TRBD1. The junction had 5 bases not matched to a gene; V was cut back by 2 bases and J by 6 bases. Germline V CDR1 and CDR2: MNHEY, SVGAGI. This CDR3 spans 14 amino acids.

This clonotype came up a few times. The genes are TRBV4-3 and TRBJ2-1; tentative D call: TRBD2 (5 bases). The CDR3 runs to 18 residues. V was trimmed by 0 bases and J by 0 bases, leaving 15 bases between them. Germline assignment: CDR1 LGHNA and CDR2 YSLEER. This CDR3 reads CASSQEGSGKSSYNEQFF. CDR3 nucleotide sequence: TGCGCCAGCAGCCAAGAAGGGTCGGGAAAGAGCTCCTACAATGAGCAGTTCTTC.

This clonotype has more than one count but fewer than ten. The chain has TRBV20-1 and TRBJ1-1; D is unresolved. Germline values: CDR1 DFQATT, CDR2 SNEGSKA (reference sequence). Trimming pared 3 bases from V and 5 bases from J, leaving 16 bases between. This CDR3 is built from 14 residues. For the CDR3, the DNA is TGCAGTGCTAGTCGAGGCACGGGCGAGACTGAAGCTTTCTTT. Translated: CSASRGTGETEAFF.

The chain joins TRBV12-3 or TRBV12-4 to TRBJ2-3; D tentatively fits TRBD1 or TRBD2 (5 bases each). The CDR3 runs 14 residues. V lost 5 bases and J 6 bases, leaving 15 bases between the germline ends. The CDR3 DNA sequence: TGTGCCAGCAGTCGAGGGACGCAAGGGGATACGCAGTATTTT. Amino acids: CASSRGTQGDTQYF.

The chain employs TRBV13 and TRBJ2-1; 16 bases line up with TRBD2. The germline V gene has CDR1 PRHDT and CDR2 FYEKMQ (reference sequence). With V trimmed by 5 bases and J by 8 bases, 12 bases remained unmatched. There are 18 residues in the CDR3. CDR3 coding DNA: TGTGCCAGCAGCCAACGCCTCGGGACTAGCGGGAGGGGGGATGAGCAGTTCTTC. Protein product: CASSQRLGTSGRGDEQFF.

The genes are TRBV20-1 and TRBJ2-3; D might be TRBD1 or TRBD2, each matching 5 bases. Germline values: CDR1 DFQATT, CDR2 SNEGSKA (reference sequence). Trimming pared 4 bases from V and 6 bases from J, leaving 11 bases between. The CDR3 loop spans 12 amino acids. The CDR3 coding sequence is TGCAGTGCTACCTGGGGGTTGGATACGCAGTATTTT. Translated: CSATWGLDTQYF.

This clonotype was observed a handful of times. The chain links TRBV12-3 or TRBV12-4 to TRBJ2-5, with TRBD1 matching 8 bases. The CDR3 length is 15 residues. V lost 3 bases and J lost 5; bases outside the gene matches: 8. CDR3 protein: CASSFGQGGRETQYF. The CDR3 DNA is TGTGCCAGCAGTTTTGGACAGGGTGGTCGGGAGACCCAGTACTTC.

This clonotype was counted between two and nine times. The rearrangement links TRBV14 to TRBJ2-1; weak D call: TRBD1 (6 bases). The CDR3 spans 14 residues. V was shortened by 3 bases and J by 4 bases, with 10 bases between the two germline ends. Germline V gives CDR1 SGHDN, CDR2 FVKESK. The CDR3 reads CASSHWTAYNEQFF. CDR3 nucleotide sequence: TGTGCCAGCAGCCATTGGACAGCATACAATGAGCAGTTCTTC.

V usage is TRBV19 and J usage is TRBJ2-5; the D gene could be TRBD1 or TRBD2 (5 bases each). This CDR3 is built from 15 residues. Germline CDR1 LNHDA, CDR2 SQIVND (reference sequence). V was trimmed by 4 bases and J by 8 bases, leaving 20 bases between them. DNA for the CDR3: TGTGCCAGTAGTACCGTGGGGCTAGCTGAGCGAACCCAGTACTTC. Translating it yields CASSTVGLAERTQYF.

This clonotype was picked up a small number of times. The V call is TRBV20-1, the J call TRBJ2-1; weak D call: TRBD1 (6 bases). Germline values: CDR1 DFQATT, CDR2 SNEGSKA (reference sequence). This CDR3 is built from 14 residues. Trimming took 5 bases from V and 0 from J, leaving 11 bases between them. The CDR3 region is CSAQDSSSYNEQFF. The CDR3 DNA sequence: TGCAGTGCTCAGGACAGTTCCTCCTACAATGAGCAGTTCTTC.

V and J are TRBV24-1 and TRBJ2-1; 8 bases match TRBD2. This CDR3 is built from 15 residues. Germline V gives CDR1 KGHDR, CDR2 SFDVKD. V was clipped by 6 bases and J by 10 bases; unmatched bases: 13. DNA for the CDR3: TGTGCCACCAGTTCCACGTCCGGGGGGGCCAGGGAGCAGTTCTTC. The encoded protein is CATSSTSGGAREQFF.

The chain couples TRBV20-1 to TRBJ2-1, with D uncertain. V was cut by 0 bases and J by 8 bases, with 11 bases left in between. From germline, CDR1 is DFQATT and CDR2 SNEGSKA (reference sequence). The CDR3 spans 13 residues. The chain's CDR3 is CSARDSAVDEQFF. In DNA form, the CDR3 reads TGCAGTGCTAGAGATTCTGCGGTAGATGAGCAGTTCTTC.